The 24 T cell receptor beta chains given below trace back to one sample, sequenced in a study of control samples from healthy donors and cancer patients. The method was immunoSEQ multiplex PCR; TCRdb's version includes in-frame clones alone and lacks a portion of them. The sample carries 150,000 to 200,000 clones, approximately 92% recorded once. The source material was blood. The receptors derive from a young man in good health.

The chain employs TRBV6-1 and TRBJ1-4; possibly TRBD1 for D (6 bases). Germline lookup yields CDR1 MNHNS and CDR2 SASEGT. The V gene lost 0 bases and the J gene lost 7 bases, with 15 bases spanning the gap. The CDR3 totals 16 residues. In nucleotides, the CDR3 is TGTGCCAGCAGTGAAGCCCCCCGGGACACTGGTGAAAAACTGTTTTTT. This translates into CASSEAPRDTGEKLFF.

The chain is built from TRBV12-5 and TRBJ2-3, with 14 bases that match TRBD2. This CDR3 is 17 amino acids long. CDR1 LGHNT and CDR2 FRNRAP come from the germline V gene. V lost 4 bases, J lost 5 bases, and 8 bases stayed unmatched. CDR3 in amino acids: CASGWTGLAGVEDTQYF. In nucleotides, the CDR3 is TGTGCTAGTGGTTGGACGGGACTAGCGGGAGTAGAAGATACGCAGTATTTT.

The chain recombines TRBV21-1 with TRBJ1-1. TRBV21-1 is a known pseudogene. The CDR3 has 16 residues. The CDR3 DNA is TGTGCCAGCAGCAAAGACGATGGCGGGCCCCCAATGAGAGCTTTCTTT. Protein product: CASSKDDGGPPMRAFF.

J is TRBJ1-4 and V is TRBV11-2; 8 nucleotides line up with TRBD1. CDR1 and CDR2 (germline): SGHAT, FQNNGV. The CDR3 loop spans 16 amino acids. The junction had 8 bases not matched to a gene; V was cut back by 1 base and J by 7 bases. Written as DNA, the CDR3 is TGTGCCAGCAGCTTAGGATATGCAGGGGGCACTGAAAAACTGTTTTTT. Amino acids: CASSLGYAGGTEKLFF.

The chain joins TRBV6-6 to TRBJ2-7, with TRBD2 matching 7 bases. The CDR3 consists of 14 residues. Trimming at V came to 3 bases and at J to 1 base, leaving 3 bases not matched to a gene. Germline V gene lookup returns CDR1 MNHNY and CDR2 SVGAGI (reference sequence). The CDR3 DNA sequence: TGTGCCAGCAGTTATTTGCGGGGGTCCTACGAGCAGTACTTC. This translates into CASSYLRGSYEQYF.

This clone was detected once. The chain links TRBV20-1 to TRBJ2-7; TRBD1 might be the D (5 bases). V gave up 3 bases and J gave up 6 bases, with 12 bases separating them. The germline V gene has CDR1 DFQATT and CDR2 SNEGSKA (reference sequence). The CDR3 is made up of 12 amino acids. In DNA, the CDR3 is TGCAGTGCTAGTCGTGGCAGGGTCGAGCAGTACTTC. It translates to CSASRGRVEQYF.

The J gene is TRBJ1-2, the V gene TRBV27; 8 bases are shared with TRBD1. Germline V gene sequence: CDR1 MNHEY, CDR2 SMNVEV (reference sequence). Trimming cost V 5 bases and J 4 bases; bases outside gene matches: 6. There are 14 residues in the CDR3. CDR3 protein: CASSATGVGYGYTF. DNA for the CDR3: TGTGCCAGCAGTGCGACAGGGGTCGGCTATGGCTACACCTTC.

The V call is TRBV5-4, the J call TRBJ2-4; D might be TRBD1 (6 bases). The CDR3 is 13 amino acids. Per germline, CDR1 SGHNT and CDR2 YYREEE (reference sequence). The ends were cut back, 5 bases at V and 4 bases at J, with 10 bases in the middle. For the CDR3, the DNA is TGTGCCAGCAGTGGACAGATAAAAAACATTCAGTACTTC. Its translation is CASSGQIKNIQYF.

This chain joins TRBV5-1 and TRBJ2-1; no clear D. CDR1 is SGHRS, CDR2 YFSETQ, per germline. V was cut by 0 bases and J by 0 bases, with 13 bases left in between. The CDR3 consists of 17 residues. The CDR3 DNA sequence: TGCGCCAGCAGCTTGGTTTCGGGTCGACTCTCCTACAATGAGCAGTTCTTC. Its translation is CASSLVSGRLSYNEQFF.

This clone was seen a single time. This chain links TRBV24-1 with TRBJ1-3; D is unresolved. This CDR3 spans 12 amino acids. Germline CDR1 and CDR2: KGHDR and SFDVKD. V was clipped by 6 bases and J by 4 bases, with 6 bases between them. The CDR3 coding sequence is TGTGCCACCAGTCCCGAGGGAAACACCATATATTTT. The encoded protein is CATSPEGNTIYF.

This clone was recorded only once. Here the CDR3 DNA reads TGTGCCAGCAGCGGACCCCCAACAGTGAACACTGAAGCTTTCTTT. This encodes CASSGPPTVNTEAFF. J is TRBJ1-1 and V is TRBV9; D is unresolved. This CDR3 region has 15 residues. Germline V gene sequence: CDR1 SGDLS, CDR2 YYNGEE. The V end was cut by 3 bases, the J end by 0 bases, with 12 bases between.

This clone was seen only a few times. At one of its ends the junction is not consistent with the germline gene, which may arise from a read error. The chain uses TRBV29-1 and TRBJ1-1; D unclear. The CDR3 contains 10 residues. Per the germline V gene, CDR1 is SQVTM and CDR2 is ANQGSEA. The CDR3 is CSVDSTPGIF. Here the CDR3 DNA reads TGCAGCGTTGATTCCACCCCGGGGATCTTT.

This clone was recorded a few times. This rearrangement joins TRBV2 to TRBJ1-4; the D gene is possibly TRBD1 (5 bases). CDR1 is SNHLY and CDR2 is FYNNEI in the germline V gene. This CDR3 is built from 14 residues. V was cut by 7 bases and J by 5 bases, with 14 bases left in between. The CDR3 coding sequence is TGTGCCAGCACCTCCCAGGGAGGCAATGAAAAACTGTTTTTT. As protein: CASTSQGGNEKLFF.

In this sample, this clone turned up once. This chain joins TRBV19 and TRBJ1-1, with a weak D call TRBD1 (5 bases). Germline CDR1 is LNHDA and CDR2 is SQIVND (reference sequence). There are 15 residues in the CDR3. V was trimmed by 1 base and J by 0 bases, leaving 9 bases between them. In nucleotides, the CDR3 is TGTGCCAGTAGTATAGCTCCAGGGATGAACACTGAAGCTTTCTTT. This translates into CASSIAPGMNTEAFF.

CDR3 region: CASSIGDRGWGTEAFF. CDR3 nucleotides: TGTGCCAGTAGTATAGGCGACAGGGGTTGGGGCACTGAAGCTTTCTTT. This chain links TRBV19 with TRBJ1-1; 8 bases agree with TRBD1. V lost 1 base to trimming and J lost 4 bases; unmatched junction nucleotides: 8. CDR3 size: 16 residues. Germline V CDR1 and CDR2: LNHDA, SQIVND (reference sequence). The whole variable domain, remainder taken from reference TRBV19 and TRBJ1-1, is DGGITQSPKYLFRKEGQNVTLSCEQNLNHDAMYWYRQDPGQGLRLIYYSQIVNDFQKGDIAEGYSVSREKKESFPLTVTSAQKNPTAFYLCASSIGDRGWGTEAFFGQGTRLTVV.

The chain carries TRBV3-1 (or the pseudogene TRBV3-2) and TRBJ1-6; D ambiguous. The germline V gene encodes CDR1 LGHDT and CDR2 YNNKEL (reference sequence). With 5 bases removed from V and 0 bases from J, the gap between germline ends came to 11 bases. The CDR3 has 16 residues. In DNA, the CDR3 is TGTGCCAGCAGCTACGGGATGAGCTCCTATAATTCACCCCTCCACTTT. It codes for CASSYGMSSYNSPLHF.

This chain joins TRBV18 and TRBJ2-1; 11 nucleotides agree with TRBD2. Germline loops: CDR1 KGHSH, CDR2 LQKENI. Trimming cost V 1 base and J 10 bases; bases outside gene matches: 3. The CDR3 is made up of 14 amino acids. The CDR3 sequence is CASSPLAGGQEQFF. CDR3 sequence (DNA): TGTGCCAGCTCACCACTAGCGGGGGGGCAAGAGCAGTTCTTC.

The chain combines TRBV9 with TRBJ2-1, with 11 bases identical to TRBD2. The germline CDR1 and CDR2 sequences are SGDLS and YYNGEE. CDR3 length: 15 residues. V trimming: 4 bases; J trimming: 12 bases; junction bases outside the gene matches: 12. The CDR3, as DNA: TGTGCCAGCAGCCATAACCTAGCGGGGGGCCCAGGGCAGTTCTTC. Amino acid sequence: CASSHNLAGGPGQFF.

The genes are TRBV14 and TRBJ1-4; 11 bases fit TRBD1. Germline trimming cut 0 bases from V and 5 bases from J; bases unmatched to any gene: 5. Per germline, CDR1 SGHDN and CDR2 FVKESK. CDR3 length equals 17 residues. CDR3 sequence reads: CASSQDWGDRGNEKLFF. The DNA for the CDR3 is TGTGCCAGCAGCCAAGATTGGGGGGACAGGGGGAATGAAAAACTGTTTTTT.

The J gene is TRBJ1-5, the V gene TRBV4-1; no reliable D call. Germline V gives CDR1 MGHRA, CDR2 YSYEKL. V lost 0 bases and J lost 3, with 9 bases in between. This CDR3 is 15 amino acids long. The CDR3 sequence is CASSQDWLINQPQHF. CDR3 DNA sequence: TGCGCCAGCAGCCAAGATTGGCTTATCAATCAGCCCCAGCATTTT.

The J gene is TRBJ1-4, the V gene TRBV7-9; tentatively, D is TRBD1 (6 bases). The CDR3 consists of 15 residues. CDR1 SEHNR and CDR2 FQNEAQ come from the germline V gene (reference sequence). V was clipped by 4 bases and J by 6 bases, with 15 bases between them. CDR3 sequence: CASSSSMGHDEKLFF. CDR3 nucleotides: TGTGCCAGCAGCTCCTCGATGGGACACGATGAAAAACTGTTTTTT.

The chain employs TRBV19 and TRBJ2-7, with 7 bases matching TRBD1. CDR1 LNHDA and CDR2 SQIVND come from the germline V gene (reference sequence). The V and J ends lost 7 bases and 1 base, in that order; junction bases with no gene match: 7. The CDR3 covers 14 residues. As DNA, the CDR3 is TGTGCCAGTAAGGCCGGGACAGCATCCTACGAGCAGTACTTC. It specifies CASKAGTASYEQYF.

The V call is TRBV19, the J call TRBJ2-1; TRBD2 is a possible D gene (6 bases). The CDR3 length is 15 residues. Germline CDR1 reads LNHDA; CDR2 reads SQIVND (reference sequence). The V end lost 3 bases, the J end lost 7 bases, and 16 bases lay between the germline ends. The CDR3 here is CASSMWPGGVNEQFF. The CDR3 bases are TGTGCCAGTAGTATGTGGCCCGGAGGGGTGAATGAGCAGTTCTTC.

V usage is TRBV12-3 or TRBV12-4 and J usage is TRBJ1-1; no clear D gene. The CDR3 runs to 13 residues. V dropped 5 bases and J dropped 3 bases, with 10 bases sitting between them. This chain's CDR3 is CASSPLADTEAFF. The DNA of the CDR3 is TGTGCCAGCAGTCCCCTCGCAGACACTGAAGCTTTCTTT.